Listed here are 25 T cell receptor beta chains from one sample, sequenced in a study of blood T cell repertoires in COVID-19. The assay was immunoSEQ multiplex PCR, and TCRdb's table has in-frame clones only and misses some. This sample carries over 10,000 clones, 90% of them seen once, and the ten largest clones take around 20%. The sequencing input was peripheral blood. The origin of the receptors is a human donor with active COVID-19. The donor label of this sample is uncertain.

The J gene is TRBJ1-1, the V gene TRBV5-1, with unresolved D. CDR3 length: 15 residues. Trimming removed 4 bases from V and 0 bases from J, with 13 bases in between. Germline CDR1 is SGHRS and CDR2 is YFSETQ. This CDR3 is CASSLAREMNTEAFF. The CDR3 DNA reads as TGCGCCAGCAGCCTGGCCCGGGAGATGAACACTGAAGCTTTCTTT.

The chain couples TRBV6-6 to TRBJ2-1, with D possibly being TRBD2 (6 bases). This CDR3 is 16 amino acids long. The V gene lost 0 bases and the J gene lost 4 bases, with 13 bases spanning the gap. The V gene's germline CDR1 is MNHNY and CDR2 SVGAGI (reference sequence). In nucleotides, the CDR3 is TGTGCCAGCAGTTACTCGATCGCGGGGAGTTACAATGAGCAGTTCTTC. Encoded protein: CASSYSIAGSYNEQFF.

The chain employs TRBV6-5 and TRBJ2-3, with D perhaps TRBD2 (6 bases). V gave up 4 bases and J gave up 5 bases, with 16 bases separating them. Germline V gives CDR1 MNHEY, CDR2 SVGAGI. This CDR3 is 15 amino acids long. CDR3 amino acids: CASSSTGSRGDTQYF. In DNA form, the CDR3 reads TGTGCCAGCAGTTCCACCGGGAGCCGAGGAGATACGCAGTATTTT.

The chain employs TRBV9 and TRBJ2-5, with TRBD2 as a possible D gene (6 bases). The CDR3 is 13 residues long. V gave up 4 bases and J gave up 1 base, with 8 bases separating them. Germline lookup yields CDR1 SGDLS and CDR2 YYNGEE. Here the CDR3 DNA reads TGTGCCAGCAGCCGGGACTTCCAAGAGACCCAGTACTTC. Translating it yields CASSRDFQETQYF.

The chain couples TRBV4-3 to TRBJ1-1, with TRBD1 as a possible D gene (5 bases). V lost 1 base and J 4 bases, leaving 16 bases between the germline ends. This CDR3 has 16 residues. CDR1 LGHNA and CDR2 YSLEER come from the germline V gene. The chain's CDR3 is CASSQGYGRGSTEAFF. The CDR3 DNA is TGCGCCAGCAGCCAAGGTTATGGAAGGGGTAGCACTGAAGCTTTCTTT.

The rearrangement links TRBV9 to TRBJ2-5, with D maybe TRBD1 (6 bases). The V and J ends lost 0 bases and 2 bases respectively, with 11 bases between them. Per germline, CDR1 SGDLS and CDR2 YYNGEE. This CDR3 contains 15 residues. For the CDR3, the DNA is TGTGCCAGCAGCGTAGATTCAACAGGGCAAGAGACCCAGTACTTC. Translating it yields CASSVDSTGQETQYF. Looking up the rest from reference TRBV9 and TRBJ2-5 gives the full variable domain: DSGVTQTPKHLITATGQRVTLRCSPRSGDLSVYWYQQSLDQGLQFLIQYYNGEERAKGNILERFSAQQFPDLHSELNLSSLELGDSALYFCASSVDSTGQETQYFGPGTRLLVL.

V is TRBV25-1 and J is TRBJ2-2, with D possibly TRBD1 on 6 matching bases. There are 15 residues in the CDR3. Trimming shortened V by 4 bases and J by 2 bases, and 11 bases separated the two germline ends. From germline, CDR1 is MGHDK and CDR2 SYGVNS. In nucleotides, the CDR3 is TGTGCCAGCAGTGCGCCGGGACACAACACCGGGGAGCTGTTTTTT. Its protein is CASSAPGHNTGELFF.

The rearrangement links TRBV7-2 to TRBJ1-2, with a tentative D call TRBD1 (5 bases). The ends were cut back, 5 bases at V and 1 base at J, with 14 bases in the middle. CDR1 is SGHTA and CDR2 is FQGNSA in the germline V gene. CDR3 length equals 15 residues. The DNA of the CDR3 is TGTGCCAGCAGCCCCCGAACAGGAATTAACTATGGCTACACCTTC. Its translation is CASSPRTGINYGYTF. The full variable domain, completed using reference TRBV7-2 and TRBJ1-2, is GAGVSQSPSNKVTEKGKDVELRCDPISGHTALYWYRQSLGQGLEFLIYFQGNSAPDKSGLPSDRFSAERTGGSVSTLTIQRTQQEDSAVYLCASSPRTGINYGYTFGSGTRLTVV.

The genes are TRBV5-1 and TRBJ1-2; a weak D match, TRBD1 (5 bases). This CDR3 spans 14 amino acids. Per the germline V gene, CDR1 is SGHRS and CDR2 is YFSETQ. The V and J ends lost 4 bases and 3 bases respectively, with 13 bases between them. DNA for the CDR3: TGCGCCAGCAGCCCGGCAGCGGGGGACTATGGCTACACCTTC. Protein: CASSPAAGDYGYTF.

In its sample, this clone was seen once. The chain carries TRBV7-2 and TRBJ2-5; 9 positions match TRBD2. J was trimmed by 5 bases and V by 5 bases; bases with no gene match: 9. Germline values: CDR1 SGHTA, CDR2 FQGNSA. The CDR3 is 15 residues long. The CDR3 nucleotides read TGTGCCAGCAGCCCCGGCGGGGGGGCCGGTGAGACCCAGTACTTC. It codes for CASSPGGGAGETQYF.

CDR3 nucleotide sequence: TGTGCCAGCAGCCTTGAACGGGACAGCCTCCTCACATACTATGGCTACACCTTC. Protein: CASSLERDSLLTYYGYTF. The chain combines TRBV5-6 with TRBJ1-2; 7 bases line up with TRBD1. The CDR3 extends over 18 amino acids. V was clipped by 4 bases and J by 3 bases; unmatched bases: 18. Germline CDR1 and CDR2: SGHDT and YYEEEE.

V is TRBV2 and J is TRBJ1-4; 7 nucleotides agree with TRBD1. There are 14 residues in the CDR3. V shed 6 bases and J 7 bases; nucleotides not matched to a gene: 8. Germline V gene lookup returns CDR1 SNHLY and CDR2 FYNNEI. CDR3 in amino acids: CASSPTGVGEKLFF. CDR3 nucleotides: TGTGCCAGCAGCCCAACAGGGGTGGGTGAAAAACTGTTTTTT.

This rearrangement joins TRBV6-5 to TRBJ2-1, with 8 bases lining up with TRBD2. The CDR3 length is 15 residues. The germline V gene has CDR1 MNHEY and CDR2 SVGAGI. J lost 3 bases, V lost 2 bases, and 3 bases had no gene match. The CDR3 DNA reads TGTGCCAGCAGTTACGACGGGGGGGACTACAATGAGCAGTTCTTC. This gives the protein CASSYDGGDYNEQFF.

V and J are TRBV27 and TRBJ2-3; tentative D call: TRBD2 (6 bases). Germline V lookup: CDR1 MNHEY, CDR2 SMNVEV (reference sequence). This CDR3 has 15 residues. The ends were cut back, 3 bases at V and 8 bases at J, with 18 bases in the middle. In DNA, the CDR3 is TGTGCCAGCAGTTTCGGGAGCAACCAACGGAGTACGCAGTATTTT. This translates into CASSFGSNQRSTQYF.

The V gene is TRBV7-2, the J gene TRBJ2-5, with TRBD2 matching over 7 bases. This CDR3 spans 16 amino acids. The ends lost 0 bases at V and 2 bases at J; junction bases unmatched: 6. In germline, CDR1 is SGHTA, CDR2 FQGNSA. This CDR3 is CASSLAPLAAQETQYF. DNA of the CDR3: TGTGCCAGCAGCTTAGCGCCTCTAGCGGCGCAAGAGACCCAGTACTTC.

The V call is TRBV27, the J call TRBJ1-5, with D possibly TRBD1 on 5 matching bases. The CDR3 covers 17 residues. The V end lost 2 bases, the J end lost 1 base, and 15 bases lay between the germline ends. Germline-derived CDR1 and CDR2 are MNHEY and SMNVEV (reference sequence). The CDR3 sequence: CASSLGPGLMSNQPQHF. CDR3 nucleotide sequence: TGTGCCAGCAGTTTAGGGCCAGGGCTGATGAGCAATCAGCCCCAGCATTTT.

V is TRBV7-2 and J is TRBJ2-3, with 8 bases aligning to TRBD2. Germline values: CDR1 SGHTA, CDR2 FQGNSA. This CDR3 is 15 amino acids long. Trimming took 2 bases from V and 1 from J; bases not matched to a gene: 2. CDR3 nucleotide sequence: TGTGCCAGCAGCTTACGGGGGGGAGGCACAGATACGCAGTATTTT. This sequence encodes CASSLRGGGTDTQYF.

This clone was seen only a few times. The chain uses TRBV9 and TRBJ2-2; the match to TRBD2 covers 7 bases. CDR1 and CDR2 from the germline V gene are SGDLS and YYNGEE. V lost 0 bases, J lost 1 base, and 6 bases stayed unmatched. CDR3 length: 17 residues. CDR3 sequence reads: CASSVGRGGGNTGELFF. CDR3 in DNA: TGTGCCAGCAGCGTAGGCCGCGGCGGGGGGAACACCGGGGAGCTGTTTTTT.

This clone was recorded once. This CDR3 reads CASSSRTGMEDTQYF. CDR3 sequence (DNA): TGTGCCAGCAGCTCACGGACAGGGATGGAAGATACGCAGTATTTT. The V gene is TRBV7-9, the J gene TRBJ2-3; 8 bases line up with TRBD1. V gave up 4 bases and J gave up 5 bases; unmatched junction bases: 8. Germline values: CDR1 SEHNR, CDR2 FQNEAQ (reference sequence). This CDR3 spans 15 amino acids.

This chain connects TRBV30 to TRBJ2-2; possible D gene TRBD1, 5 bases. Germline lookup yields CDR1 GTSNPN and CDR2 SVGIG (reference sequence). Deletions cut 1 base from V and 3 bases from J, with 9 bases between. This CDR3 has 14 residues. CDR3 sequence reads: CAWSARQYTGELFF. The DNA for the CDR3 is TGTGCCTGGAGTGCCAGACAGTACACCGGGGAGCTGTTTTTT.

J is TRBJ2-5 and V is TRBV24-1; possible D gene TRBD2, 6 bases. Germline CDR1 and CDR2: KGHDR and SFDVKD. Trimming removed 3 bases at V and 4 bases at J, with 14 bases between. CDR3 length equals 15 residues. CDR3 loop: CATSDPSMGGETQYF. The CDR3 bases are TGTGCCACCAGTGATCCCTCGATGGGGGGAGAGACCCAGTACTTC.

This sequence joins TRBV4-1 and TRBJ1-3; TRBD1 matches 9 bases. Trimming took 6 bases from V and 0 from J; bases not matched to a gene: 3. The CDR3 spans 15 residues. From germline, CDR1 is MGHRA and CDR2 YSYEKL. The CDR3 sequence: CASRRDRDSGNTIYF. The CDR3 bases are TGCGCCAGCAGGCGGGACAGGGACTCTGGAAACACCATATATTTT.

This CDR3 reads CASIRRLDSGNTIYF. CDR3 nucleotides: TGTGCCAGCATCCGGAGGCTAGACTCTGGAAACACCATATATTTT. This rearrangement joins TRBV11-3 to TRBJ1-3; D is ambiguous. The CDR3 sequence is 15 residues long. CDR1 is SGHNT and CDR2 is YENEEA in the germline V gene. Trimming took off 7 bases at V and 0 bases at J, with 13 bases between the two ends.

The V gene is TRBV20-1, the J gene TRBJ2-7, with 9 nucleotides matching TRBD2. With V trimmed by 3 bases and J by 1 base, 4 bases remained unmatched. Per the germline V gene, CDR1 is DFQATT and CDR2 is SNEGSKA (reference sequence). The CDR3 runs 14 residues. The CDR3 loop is CSASHLAGSYEQYF. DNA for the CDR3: TGCAGTGCTAGTCACCTAGCGGGGTCCTACGAGCAGTACTTC.

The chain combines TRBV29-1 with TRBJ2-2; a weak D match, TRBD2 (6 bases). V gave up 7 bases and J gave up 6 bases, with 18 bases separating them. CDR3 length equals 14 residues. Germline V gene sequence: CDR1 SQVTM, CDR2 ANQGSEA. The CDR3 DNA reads TGCAGCGCAACACCGGGGGTGACGGCCGGGGAGCTGTTTTTT. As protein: CSATPGVTAGELFF.